These T cell receptor beta chains were read from a single sample in a study of early stage breast cancer tumors. Sequenced by immunoSEQ multiplex PCR; TCRdb stores in-frame clones only, minus some. The table records about 11,000 clones, roughly 69% of them present only once. The sample comprised breast tumor tissue. These receptors all stem from a person in their 40s with breast cancer. Each CDR3 is given with its conserved first and last residue. A D gene is named only where the DNA matches it firmly. Rows may omit the clone size; those that give it use once, few, many or a size class.

CDR3: CASSREGRGNTIYF
DNA: TGTGCCAGTAGTAGGGAGGGCAGAGGAAACACCATATATTTT
V: TRBV19
J: TRBJ1-3
D: -
size: -

CDR3: CASSLEGQGGIYGYTF
DNA: TGTGCCAGCAGCTTGGAGGGACAGGGAGGGATCTATGGCTACACCTTC
V: TRBV5-6
J: TRBJ1-2
D: TRBD1
size: -

CDR3: CASRETQGAGETQYF
DNA: TGTGCCAGCAGAGAGACACAGGGGGCAGGAGAGACCCAGTACTTC
V: TRBV6-1
J: TRBJ2-5
D: TRBD1
size: -

CDR3: CASSSPRIGGSYNEQFF
DNA: TGCGCCAGCAGCTCCCCCCGGATAGGCGGGAGCTACAATGAGCAGTTCTTC
V: TRBV5-1
J: TRBJ2-1
D: TRBD2
size: -

CDR3: CASSLEGSYNEQFF
DNA: TGTGCCAGCAGTTTAGAGGGCTCCTACAATGAGCAGTTCTTC
V: TRBV6-4
J: TRBJ2-1
D: -
size: -

CDR3: CASSATGGGGQFF
DNA: TGCGCCAGCAGTGCAACAGGGGGCGGGGGGCAGTTCTTC
V: TRBV10-1
J: TRBJ2-1
D: TRBD1
size: once

CDR3: CASSRWTSGTSYEQYF
DNA: TGTGCCAGCAGCCGCTGGACTAGCGGAACCTCCTACGAGCAGTACTTC
V: TRBV5-4
J: TRBJ2-7
D: TRBD2
size: -

CDR3: CASSFDRGGGYGYTF
DNA: TGTGCCAGCAGTTTCGACAGGGGAGGGGGCTATGGCTACACCTTC
V: TRBV27
J: TRBJ1-2
D: TRBD1
size: -

CDR3: CASSLSQGGGDTQYF
DNA: TGTGCCAGCAGCTTATCACAGGGAGGGGGAGATACGCAGTATTTT
V: TRBV7-9
J: TRBJ2-3
D: -
size: -

CDR3: CASRGGGVNQYSNQPQHF
DNA: TGTGCCAGCAGAGGTGGCGGAGTCAACCAATATAGCAATCAGCCCCAGCATTTT
V: TRBV2
J: TRBJ1-5
D: -
size: -

CDR3: CASSITGGKNEQYF
DNA: TGTGCCAGCAGTATAACAGGGGGCAAGAACGAGCAGTACTTC
V: TRBV25-1
J: TRBJ2-7
D: TRBD1
size: -

CDR3: CASSLSAGPQYF
DNA: TGTGCCAGCAGTTTATCGGCAGGGCCCCAGTACTTC
V: TRBV27
J: TRBJ2-7
D: -
size: -

CDR3: CASSSQGRGYTF
DNA: TGTGCCAGCAGTTCCCAGGGAAGGGGCTACACCTTC
V: TRBV6-6
J: TRBJ1-2
D: -
size: -